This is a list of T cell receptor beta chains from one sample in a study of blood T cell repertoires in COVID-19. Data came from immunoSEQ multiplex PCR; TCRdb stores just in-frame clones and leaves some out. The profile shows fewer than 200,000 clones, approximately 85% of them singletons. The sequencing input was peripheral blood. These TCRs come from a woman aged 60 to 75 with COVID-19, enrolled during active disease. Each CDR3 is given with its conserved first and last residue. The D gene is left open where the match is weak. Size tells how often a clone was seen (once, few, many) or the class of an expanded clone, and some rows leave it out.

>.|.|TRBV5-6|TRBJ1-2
TGTGCCAGCAGCTTGGCCCTCAGGGGTGGCTACACCTTC
CASSLALRGGYTF
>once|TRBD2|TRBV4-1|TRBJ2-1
TGCGCCAGCAGCCCAGCGGGAGTGACCCACAATGAGCAGTTCTTC
CASSPAGVTHNEQFF
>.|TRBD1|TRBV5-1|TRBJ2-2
TGCGCCAGCAGCGCCCGACAGGGAAGTTCCGCGAACACCGGGGAGCTGTTTTTT
CASSARQGSSANTGELFF
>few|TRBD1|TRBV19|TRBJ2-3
TGTGCCAGTAGCCCACCACGGACAGGGAAGACGCAGTATTTT
CASSPPRTGKTQYF
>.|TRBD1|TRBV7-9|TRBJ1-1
TGTGCCAGCAGCTTAGTGGGCAGGGGGAGAGGCACTGAAGCTTTCTTT
CASSLVGRGRGTEAFF
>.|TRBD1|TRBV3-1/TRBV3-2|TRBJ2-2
TGTGCCAGCAGCACTCGGACAGGGATGAACACCGGGGAGCTGTTTTTT
CASSTRTGMNTGELFF
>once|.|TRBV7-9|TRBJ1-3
TGTGCCAGCAGCTTAGCTGGGGCGGACGCAAACACCATATATTTT
CASSLAGADANTIYF
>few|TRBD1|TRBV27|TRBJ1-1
TGTGCCAGCAGTTTATATGCCCCGGACAGGGTGGTCACTGAAGCTTTCTTT
CASSLYAPDRVVTEAFF
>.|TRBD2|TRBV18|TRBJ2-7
TGTGCCAGCTCGGAAGACCTAGCGGGAGCCTACGAGCAGTACTTC
CASSEDLAGAYEQYF
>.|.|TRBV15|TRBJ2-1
TGTGCCACCAGCAGAGAGCGGTCTGAGCAGTTCTTC
CATSRERSEQFF
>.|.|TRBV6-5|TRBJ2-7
TGTGCCAGCAGTTACTCAGGACAGCAAACCTACGAGCAGTACTTC
CASSYSGQQTYEQYF